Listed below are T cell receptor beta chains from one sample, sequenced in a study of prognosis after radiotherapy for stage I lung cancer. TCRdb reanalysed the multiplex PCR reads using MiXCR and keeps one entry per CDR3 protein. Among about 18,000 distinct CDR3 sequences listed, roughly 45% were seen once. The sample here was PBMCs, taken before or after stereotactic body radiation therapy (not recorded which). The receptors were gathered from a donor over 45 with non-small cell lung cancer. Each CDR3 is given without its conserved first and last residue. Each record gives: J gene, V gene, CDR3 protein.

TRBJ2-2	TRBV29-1	SAPRHSGELF
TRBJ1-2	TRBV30	VWNYDPLIYT
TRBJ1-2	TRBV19	ASSIQQGSYGYT
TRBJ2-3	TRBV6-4	ASSYLGTRTDTQY
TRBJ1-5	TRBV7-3	ASSIRHRINSNQPQH
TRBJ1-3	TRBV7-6	ASSPLTGGSGNTIY
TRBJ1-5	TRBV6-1	ASSIWTGDHQPQH
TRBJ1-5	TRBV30	AWSVQGSNQPQH
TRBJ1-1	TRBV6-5	ASSFGQGNTEAF
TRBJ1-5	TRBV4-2	ASSQEWVYSNQPQH
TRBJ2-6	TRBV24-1	ATSDSGGVGANVLT
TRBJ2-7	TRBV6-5	ASSCSSAGNGEQY
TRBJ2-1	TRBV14	ASSAWKIYNEQF
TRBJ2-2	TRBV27	ASSPSAVANTGELF
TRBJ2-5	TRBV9	ASSLGTQAAETQY
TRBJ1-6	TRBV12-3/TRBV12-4	ASSHGTGDSPLH
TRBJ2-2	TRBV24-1	ATSDLSGRDGGELF